This section outlines one T cell receptor beta chain sequence together with its context. This record comes from a study of CD8+CD57+ T cells in acquired aplastic anemia. Genomic DNA, serving as template, underwent TCR beta VDJ and CDR3 profiling. TCRdb itself ran the reads through MiXCR, one entry per CDR3 protein. In the table there are 250,000 to 350,000 distinct CDR3 sequences, 55% to 65% of which are singletons. Looked up from germline, CDR1 is LNHDA and CDR2 is SQIVND (reference sequence). V shed 4 bases and J 6 bases; nucleotides not matched to a gene: 10. CDR3 size: 15 residues. The TCR originated in a human donor with severe aplastic anemia or a healthy control (not recorded which). Sequenced material: sorted CD4+, CD8+, or CD8+CD57+ T cells (not recorded which) from PBMCs. The chain links TRBV19 to TRBJ2-3; 7 bases line up with TRBD1. The CDR3 is CASSTTTGTLDTQYF. As DNA, the CDR3 is TGTGCCAGTAGTACAACGACAGGGACCCTGGATACGCAGTATTTT.